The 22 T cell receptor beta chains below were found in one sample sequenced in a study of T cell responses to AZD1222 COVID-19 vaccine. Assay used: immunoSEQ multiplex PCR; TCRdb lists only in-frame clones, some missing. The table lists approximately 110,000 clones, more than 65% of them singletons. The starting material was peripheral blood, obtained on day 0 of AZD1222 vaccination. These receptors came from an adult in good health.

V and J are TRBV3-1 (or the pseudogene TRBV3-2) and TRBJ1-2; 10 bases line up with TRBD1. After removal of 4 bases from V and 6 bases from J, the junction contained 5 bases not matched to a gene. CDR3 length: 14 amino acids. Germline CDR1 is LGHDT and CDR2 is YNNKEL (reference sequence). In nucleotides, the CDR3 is TGTGCCAGCAGCCCGGGACAGGGGATGGATGGCTACACCTTC. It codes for CASSPGQGMDGYTF.

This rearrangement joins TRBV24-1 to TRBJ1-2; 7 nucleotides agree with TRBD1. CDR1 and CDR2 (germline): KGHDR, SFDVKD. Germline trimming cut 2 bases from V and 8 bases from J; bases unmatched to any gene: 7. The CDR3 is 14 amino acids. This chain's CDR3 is CATSDSLTGQGYTF. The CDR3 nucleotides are TGTGCCACCAGTGATTCCCTGACAGGGCAAGGCTACACCTTC.

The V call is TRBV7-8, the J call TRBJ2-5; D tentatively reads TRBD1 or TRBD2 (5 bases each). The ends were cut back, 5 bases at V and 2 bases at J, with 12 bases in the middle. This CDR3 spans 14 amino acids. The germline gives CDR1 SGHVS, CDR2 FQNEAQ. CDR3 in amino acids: CASSPGTWQETQYF. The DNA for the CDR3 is TGTGCCAGCAGCCCAGGGACGTGGCAAGAGACCCAGTACTTC.

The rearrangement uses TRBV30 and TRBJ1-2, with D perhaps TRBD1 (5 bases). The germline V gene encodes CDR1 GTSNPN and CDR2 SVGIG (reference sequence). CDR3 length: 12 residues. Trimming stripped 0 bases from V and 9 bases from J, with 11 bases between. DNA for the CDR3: TGTGCCTGGAGTGTAGGCTGGGGGAGCTACACCTTC. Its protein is CAWSVGWGSYTF.

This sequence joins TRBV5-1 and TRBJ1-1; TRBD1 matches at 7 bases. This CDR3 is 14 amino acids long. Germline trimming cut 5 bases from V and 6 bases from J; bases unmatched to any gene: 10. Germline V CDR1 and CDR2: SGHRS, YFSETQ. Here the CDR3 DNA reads TGCGCCAGCAGGGATACAGGGGCTCTTCCTGAAGCTTTCTTT. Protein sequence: CASRDTGALPEAFF. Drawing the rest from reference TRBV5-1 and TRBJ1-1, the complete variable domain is KAGVTQTPRYLIKTRGQQVTLSCSPISGHRSVSWYQQTPGQGLQFLFEYFSETQRNKGNFPGRFSGRQFSNSRSEMNVSTLELGDSALYLCASRDTGALPEAFFGQGTRLTVV.

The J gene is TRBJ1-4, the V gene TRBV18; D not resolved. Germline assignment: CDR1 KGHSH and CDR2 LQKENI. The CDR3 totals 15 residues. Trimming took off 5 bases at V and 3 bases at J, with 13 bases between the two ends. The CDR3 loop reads CASSERGMANEKLFF. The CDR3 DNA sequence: TGTGCCAGCTCAGAACGGGGAATGGCTAATGAAAAACTGTTTTTT.

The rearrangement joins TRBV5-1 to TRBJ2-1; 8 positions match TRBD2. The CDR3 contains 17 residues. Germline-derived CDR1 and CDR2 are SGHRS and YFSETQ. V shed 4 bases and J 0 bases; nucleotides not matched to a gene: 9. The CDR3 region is CASSIELAGSSYNEQFF. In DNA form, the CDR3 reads TGCGCCAGCAGCATAGAATTAGCGGGATCCTCCTACAATGAGCAGTTCTTC.

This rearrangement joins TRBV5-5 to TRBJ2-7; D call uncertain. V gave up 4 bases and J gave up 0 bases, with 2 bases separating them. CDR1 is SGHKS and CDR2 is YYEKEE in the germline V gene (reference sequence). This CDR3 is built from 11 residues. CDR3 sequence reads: CASSHSYEQYF. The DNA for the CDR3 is TGTGCCAGCAGCCACTCCTACGAGCAGTACTTC. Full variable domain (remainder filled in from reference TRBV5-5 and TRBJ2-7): DAGVTQSPTHLIKTRGQQVTLRCSPISGHKSVSWYQQVLGQGPQFIFQYYEKEERGRGNFPDRFSARQFPNYSSELNVNALLLGDSALYLCASSHSYEQYFGPGTRLTVT.

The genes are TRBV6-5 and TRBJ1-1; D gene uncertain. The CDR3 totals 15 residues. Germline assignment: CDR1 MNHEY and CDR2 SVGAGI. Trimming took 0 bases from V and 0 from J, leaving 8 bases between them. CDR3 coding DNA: TGTGCCAGCAGTTACTCGCAGACTTTGAACACTGAAGCTTTCTTT. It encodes CASSYSQTLNTEAFF.

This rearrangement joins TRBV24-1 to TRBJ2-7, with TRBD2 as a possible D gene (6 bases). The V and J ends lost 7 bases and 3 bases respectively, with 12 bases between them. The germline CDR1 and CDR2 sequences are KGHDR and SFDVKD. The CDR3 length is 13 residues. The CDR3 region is CATSQFGGYEQYF. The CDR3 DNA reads TGTGCCACCAGCCAGTTCGGGGGCTACGAGCAGTACTTC.

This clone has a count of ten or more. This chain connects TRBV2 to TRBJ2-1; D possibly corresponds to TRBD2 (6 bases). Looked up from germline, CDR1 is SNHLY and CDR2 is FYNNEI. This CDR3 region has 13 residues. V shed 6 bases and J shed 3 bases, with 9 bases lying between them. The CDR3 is CASSVGLYNEQFF. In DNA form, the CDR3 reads TGTGCCAGCAGCGTGGGACTCTACAATGAGCAGTTCTTC.

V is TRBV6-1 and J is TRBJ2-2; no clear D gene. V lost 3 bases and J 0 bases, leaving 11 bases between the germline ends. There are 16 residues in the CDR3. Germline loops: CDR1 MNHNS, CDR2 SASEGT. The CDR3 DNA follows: TGTGCCAGCAGTGAGATGCCCCAGGCGAACACCGGGGAGCTGTTTTTT. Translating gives CASSEMPQANTGELFF.

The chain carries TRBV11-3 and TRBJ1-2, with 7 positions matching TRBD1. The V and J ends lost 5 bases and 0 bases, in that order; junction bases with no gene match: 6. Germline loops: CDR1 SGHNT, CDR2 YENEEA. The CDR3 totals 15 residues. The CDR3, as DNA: TGTGCCAGCAGCCCAACAGGGGAATCTAACTATGGCTACACCTTC. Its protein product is CASSPTGESNYGYTF.

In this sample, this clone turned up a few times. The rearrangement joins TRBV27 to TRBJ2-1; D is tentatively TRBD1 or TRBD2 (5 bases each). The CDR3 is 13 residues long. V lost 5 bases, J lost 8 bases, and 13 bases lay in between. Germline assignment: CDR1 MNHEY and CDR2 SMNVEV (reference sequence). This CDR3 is CASSAVMGDEQFF. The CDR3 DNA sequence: TGTGCCAGCAGTGCTGTTATGGGGGATGAGCAGTTCTTC.

The CDR3: CSALYLYEQYF. The CDR3 nucleotides read TGCAGTGCTCTCTACTTGTACGAGCAGTACTTC. The chain has TRBV20-1 and TRBJ2-7; D is undetermined. Trimming removed 5 bases from V and 4 bases from J, with 9 bases in between. Germline lookup yields CDR1 DFQATT and CDR2 SNEGSKA (reference sequence). The CDR3 spans 11 residues.

CDR3 in amino acids: CASIPLGRGEETQYF. The CDR3 DNA is TGTGCCAGCATTCCCCTCGGGAGAGGGGAGGAGACCCAGTACTTC. The chain is built from TRBV6-5 and TRBJ2-5; a possible D gene is TRBD2 (6 bases). V gave up 7 bases and J gave up 5 bases, with 20 bases separating them. This CDR3 is built from 15 residues. Germline values: CDR1 MNHEY, CDR2 SVGAGI.

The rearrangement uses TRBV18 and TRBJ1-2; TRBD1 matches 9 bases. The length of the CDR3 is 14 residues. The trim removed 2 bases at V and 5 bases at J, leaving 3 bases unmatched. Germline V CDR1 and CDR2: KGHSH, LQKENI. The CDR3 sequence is CASSPGQGKYGYTF. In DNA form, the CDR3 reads TGTGCCAGCTCACCAGGACAGGGGAAATATGGCTACACCTTC.

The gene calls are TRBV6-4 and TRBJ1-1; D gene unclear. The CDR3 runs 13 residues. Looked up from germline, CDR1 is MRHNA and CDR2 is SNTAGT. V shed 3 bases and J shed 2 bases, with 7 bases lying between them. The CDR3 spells CASSEVTNTEAFF. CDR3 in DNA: TGTGCCAGCAGTGAGGTGACAAACACTGAAGCTTTCTTT.

CDR3 sequence reads: CSVVSQVGSGNTIYF. CDR3 bases: TGCAGCGTTGTTTCGCAGGTGGGCTCTGGAAACACCATATATTTT. V and J are TRBV29-1 and TRBJ1-3; the D is unclear. V shed 4 bases and J shed 0 bases, with 13 bases lying between them. The CDR3 covers 15 residues. CDR1 and CDR2 from the germline V gene are SQVTM and ANQGSEA.

The CDR3, as DNA: TGTGCCAGCAGGGTGGGACAGTTGAACACTGAAGCTTTCTTT. Encoded protein: CASRVGQLNTEAFF. This chain connects TRBV6-5 to TRBJ1-1, with 7 bases fitting TRBD1. The CDR3 spans 14 residues. Germline lookup yields CDR1 MNHEY and CDR2 SVGAGI. With 6 bases clipped from V and 0 bases from J, the junction kept 4 bases outside the gene matches.

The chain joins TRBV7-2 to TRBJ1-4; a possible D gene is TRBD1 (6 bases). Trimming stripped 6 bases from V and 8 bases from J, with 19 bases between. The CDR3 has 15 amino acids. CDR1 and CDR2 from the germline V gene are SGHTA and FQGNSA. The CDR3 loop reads CASRLGGARGEKLFF. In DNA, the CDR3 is TGTGCCAGCAGACTAGGGGGGGCGAGAGGGGAAAAACTGTTTTTT.

The DNA of the CDR3 is TGTGCCAGCAGCATAGGAAAGCTTGGAAACACCATATATTTT. This codes for CASSIGKLGNTIYF. The V call is TRBV21-1, the J call TRBJ1-3. TRBV21-1 is an annotated pseudogene. The CDR3 loop spans 14 amino acids.